This TCR beta chain is from a study of cytomegalovirus exposure and HLA in healthy donors. PCR used 60 Vbeta primers and 13 Jbeta primers. Using immunoSEQ multiplex PCR, the repertoire was profiled, and TCRdb retains in-frame clones only, with some absent. This sample carries fewer than 250,000 clones, with about 1% going to the ten biggest clones. Looked up from germline, CDR1 is MNHEY and CDR2 is SVGAGI. V shed 2 bases and J shed 4 bases, with 11 bases lying between them. The CDR3 totals 14 residues. This TCR was recovered from a woman under 40 in good health and CMV-seropositive. Sequenced input: PBMCs. The chain employs TRBV6-5 and TRBJ1-2, with D possibly matching TRBD1 (5 bases). The CDR3 nucleotides read TGTGCCAGCAGTTACCAAGGAACAGGCTATGGCTACACCTTC. It codes for CASSYQGTGYGYTF.